This record looks at one TCR beta chain sequence and its context. V was shortened by 6 bases and J by 6 bases, with 19 bases between the two germline ends. Per germline, CDR1 SNHLY and CDR2 FYNNEI. This CDR3 is 15 amino acids long. The data belong to a study of cytomegalovirus exposure and HLA in healthy donors. Amplification used 60 Vbeta primers and 13 Jbeta primers. This table comes from immunoSEQ multiplex PCR, and its TCRdb copy is limited to in-frame clones, with some not included. Here the sample spans 180,000 or so clones, roughly 84% being singletons. Specimen: PBMCs. This chain joins TRBV2 and TRBJ2-3, with D possibly being TRBD1 (6 bases). The origin of this receptor is a male donor in good health and CMV-seronegative. CDR3 nucleotides: TGTGCCAGCAGGTTTCTCACCGGGACAACCGATACGCAGTATTTT. Amino acid sequence: CASRFLTGTTDTQYF.